This T cell receptor beta chain was documented in a study of beta chain features in type 1 diabetes. What was sequenced were expressed TCRB transcripts, since all of the isolated RNA had been reverse transcribed. Measured with immunoSEQ multiplex PCR; TCRdb has only the in-frame clones, and not every one. Altogether 130,000 to 150,000 clones are present, roughly 48% being singletons, with the ten largest covering approximately 0.4%. The trim removed 0 bases at V and 1 base at J, leaving 7 bases unmatched. The CDR3 length is 17 residues. The germline CDR1 and CDR2 sequences are KGHSH and LQKENI. Sequencing was carried out using Tregs from blood. The chain links TRBV18 to TRBJ2-7; 9 bases are a match to TRBD1. This receptor was taken from a man aged 18 to 35 in good health. CDR3 residues: CASSPPRGTGSSYEQYF. CDR3 nucleotide sequence: TGTGCCAGCTCACCACCACGTGGGACAGGGAGTTCCTACGAGCAGTACTTC. Drawing the rest from reference TRBV18 and TRBJ2-7, the complete variable domain is NAGVMQNPRHLVRRRGQEARLRCSPMKGHSHVYWYRQLPEEGLKFMVYLQKENIIDESGMPKERFSAEFPKEGPSILRIQQVVRGDSAAYFCASSPPRGTGSSYEQYFGPGTRLTVT.